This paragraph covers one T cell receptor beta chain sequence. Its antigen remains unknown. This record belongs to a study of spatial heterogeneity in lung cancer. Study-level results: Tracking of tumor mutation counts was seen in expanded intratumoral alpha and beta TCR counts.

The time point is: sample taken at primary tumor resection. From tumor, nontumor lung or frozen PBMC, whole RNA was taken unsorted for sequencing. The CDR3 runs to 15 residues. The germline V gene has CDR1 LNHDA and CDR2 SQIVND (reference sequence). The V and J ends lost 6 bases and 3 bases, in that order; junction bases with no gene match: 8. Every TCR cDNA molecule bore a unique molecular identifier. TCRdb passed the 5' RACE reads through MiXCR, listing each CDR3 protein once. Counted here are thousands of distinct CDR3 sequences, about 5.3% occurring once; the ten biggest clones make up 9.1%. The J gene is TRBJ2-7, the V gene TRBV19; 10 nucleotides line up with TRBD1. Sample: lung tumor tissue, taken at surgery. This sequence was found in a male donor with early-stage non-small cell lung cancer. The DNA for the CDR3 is TGTGCCAGTAGCCCGGGACAGGGGTCCTTCTACGAGCAGTACTTC. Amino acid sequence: CASSPGQGSFYEQYF.